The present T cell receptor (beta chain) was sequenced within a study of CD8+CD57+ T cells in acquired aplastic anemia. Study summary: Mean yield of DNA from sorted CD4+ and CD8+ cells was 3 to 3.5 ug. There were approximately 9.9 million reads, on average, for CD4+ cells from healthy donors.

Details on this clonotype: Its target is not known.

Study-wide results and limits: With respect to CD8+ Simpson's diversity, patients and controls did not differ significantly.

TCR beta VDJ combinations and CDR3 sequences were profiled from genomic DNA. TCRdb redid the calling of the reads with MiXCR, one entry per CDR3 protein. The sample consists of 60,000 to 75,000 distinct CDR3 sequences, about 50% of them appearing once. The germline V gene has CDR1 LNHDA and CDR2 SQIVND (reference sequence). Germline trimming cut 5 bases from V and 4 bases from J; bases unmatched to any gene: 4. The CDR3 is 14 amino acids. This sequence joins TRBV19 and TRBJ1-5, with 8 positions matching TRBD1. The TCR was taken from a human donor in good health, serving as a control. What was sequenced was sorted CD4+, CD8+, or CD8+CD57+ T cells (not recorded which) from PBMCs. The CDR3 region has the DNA TGTGCCAGTAGTCGCGGACAGGGTAATCAGCCCCAGCATTTT. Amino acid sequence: CASSRGQGNQPQHF.